What follows is one TCR beta chain and its context. Its specific antigen is unknown. Base qualities are not at hand, and no much larger clone is one base apart. The immunoSEQ assay was applied to genomic DNA for TCRB CDR3 sequencing. Per the original workflow: Patient CD8+ clones larger than 1% were compared against published virus-specific TCRB sequences, and only a few matched. The analyses included only productive TCRB rearrangements. Clonality was calculated as a Shannon entropy-based productive clonality index, and a clone was defined by a unique TCRB CDR3 sequence. The template counts of each clone relative to the total templates per sample were used to calculate repertoire overlap between two samples. Flow cytometry-measured V-gene usage correlated with V-gene usage from TCRB sequencing, with a Spearman r of less than 0.65. This is the immuneACCESS table as TCRdb keeps it, with only in-frame sequences that have V and J called. A part of the clones is gone; compared with another copy, unresolved V genes explain less than half, and the rest is unexplained. The V and J calls and clone size come from that table; D and trimming were worked out from the DNA. This sample comprises about 14,000 clones, about 93% of them detected only once. The ten largest clonotypes hold roughly 18% of the sample.

This sample is drawn from a study of somatic mutations in cytotoxic T cells in rheumatoid arthritis (dated by TCRdb to about 2017). For context, the study as a whole: Before any treatment started and right after they were diagnosed, patients gave peripheral blood samples (roughly 31 ml EDTA). Some T-cell populations stained with V beta antibodies were sorted by flow on a FACSAria II or Sony SH800 to nearly 100% purity, with sorted V beta1+ cells additionally subjected to TCRB sequencing. To characterize clonality, the study used TCRB deep sequencing while asking whether somatic mutations are carried by expanded CD8+ T-cell clones in newly diagnosed, untreated rheumatoid arthritis. For 60 to 80 rheumatoid arthritis patients and roughly 22 healthy controls, TCRB deep sequencing was carried out. The median ages of the patient and control groups were essentially identical. The investigation overall reported the following: No adjustment for multiple comparisons was made for the slight TRBV07 underrepresentation in patients. There was no significant difference in CD8+ T-cell clonality between rheumatoid arthritis patients and age-matched healthy controls. In about an eighth of the roughly 60 patients the largest CD8+ clone exceeded 20% of CD8+ cells, and several identical CD8+ TCRB sequences were shared between blood and synovial fluid. CD8+ clonality increased with age in patients (Spearman r ≈ 0.49) but not in healthy controls. It was unknown which antigens the expanded CD8+ clones targeted, and their absence from virus-specific databases did not exclude viral specificity.

The CDR3 starts with the cysteine, ends with the phenylalanine, and has 13 residues. Only the CDR3 portion is preserved as DNA: 39 bases, with reading frame beginning at the first base. At the junction V is shortened by 1 base and J by 3 bases; bases outside the gene matches: 2. The germline V gene encodes CDR1 GTSNPN and CDR2 SVGIG (reference sequence). On an AutoMACS, CD4+ and CD8+ cells were isolated via positive magnetic bead selection, and their purity was verified by flow cytometry. Peripheral blood mononuclear cells were isolated by Ficoll-Paque PLUS density gradient separation. Nucleospin Tissue or Tissue XS kits were used to extract DNA from CD4-enriched, CD8-enriched or PBMC samples, and a Qubit 2.0 fluorometer was used for quantification.

The sample consisted of CD4+ T cells sorted from blood. The sequence derives from a man between 65 and 85 years old with rheumatoid arthritis. The chain is made from TRBV30 and TRBJ1-1, and 7 junction bases match TRBD1. CDR3 reads: CAWSGQGDTEAFF. In nucleotide form, the sequence is TGTGCCTGGAGTGGACAGGGAGACACTGAAGCTTTCTTT.